Below, 14 T cell receptor beta chains from the same sample are listed, as sequenced in a study of T cell responses to AZD1222 COVID-19 vaccine. Sequenced by immunoSEQ multiplex PCR; TCRdb stores in-frame clones only, minus some. The sample carries 120,000 to 150,000 clones, approximately 94% recorded once. The source was peripheral blood, collected on day 0 of AZD1222 vaccination. These receptors were taken from an adult in good health.

This clone appeared a single time. The rearrangement uses TRBV20-1 and TRBJ2-3; D remains unclear. V dropped 5 bases and J dropped 6 bases, with 9 bases sitting between them. Germline V lookup: CDR1 DFQATT, CDR2 SNEGSKA (reference sequence). The CDR3 spans 11 residues. The CDR3, as DNA: TGCAGTGCTGCAAACCAGGATACGCAGTATTTT. Protein: CSAANQDTQYF.

The V call is TRBV5-5, the J call TRBJ2-7, with 10 nucleotides matching TRBD1. This CDR3 contains 13 residues. From germline, CDR1 is SGHKS and CDR2 YYEKEE (reference sequence). The V gene end was trimmed by 4 bases and the J gene end by 6 bases; junction bases not matched to a gene: 4. CDR3 loop: CASSAWDRGEQYF. DNA for the CDR3: TGTGCCAGCAGCGCATGGGACAGGGGCGAGCAGTACTTC.

The chain is built from TRBV10-2 and TRBJ1-2, with D unresolved. V dropped 0 bases and J dropped 4 bases, with 9 bases sitting between them. The CDR3 length is 14 residues. In germline, CDR1 is WSHSY, CDR2 SAAADI. The CDR3 nucleotides are TGCGCCAGCAGTGAGTCTACGGGTATCTATGGCTACACCTTC. This encodes CASSESTGIYGYTF.

The rearrangement uses TRBV24-1 and TRBJ2-1, with 14 nucleotides matching TRBD2. Trimming took 4 bases from V and 7 from J; bases not matched to a gene: 5. The V gene's germline CDR1 is KGHDR and CDR2 SFDVKD. The CDR3 covers 16 residues. The DNA for the CDR3 is TGTGCCACCAGTGACCCCGGGACTAGCGGGAGTAATGAGCAGTTCTTC. It yields the protein CATSDPGTSGSNEQFF.

The genes are TRBV5-1 and TRBJ2-1; D perhaps matches TRBD2 (6 bases). The CDR3 runs 12 residues. CDR1 and CDR2 (germline): SGHRS, YFSETQ. V lost 4 bases and J lost 8, with 10 bases in between. CDR3: CASSPGGYEQFF. In nucleotides, the CDR3 is TGCGCCAGCAGCCCAGGAGGGTATGAGCAGTTCTTC.

The chain combines TRBV19 with TRBJ2-4; TRBD1 aligns across 8 bases. CDR3 length: 18 amino acids. Germline V lookup: CDR1 LNHDA, CDR2 SQIVND (reference sequence). The V and J ends lost 6 bases and 1 base, in that order; junction bases with no gene match: 14. The CDR3 DNA reads as TGTGCCAGTAGCTCGACAGGGGAGAATACGCTGGCCAAAAACATTCAGTACTTC. This gives the protein CASSSTGENTLAKNIQYF.

The chain recombines TRBV6-2 or TRBV6-3 with TRBJ2-1; 9 nucleotides line up with TRBD1. The CDR3 covers 15 residues. The J segment lost 8 bases and the V segment lost 6 bases, leaving 11 bases of the junction unmatched. Germline values: CDR1 MNHEY, CDR2 SVGEGT. DNA for the CDR3: TGTGCCAGCAGCGAACCGGGACAGGGCTCACATGAGCAGTTCTTC. This codes for CASSEPGQGSHEQFF.

The V and J genes are TRBV7-2 and TRBJ2-1; the D gene could be TRBD1 or TRBD2 (6 bases each). V lost 2 bases and J 7 bases, leaving 15 bases between the germline ends. CDR1 and CDR2 (germline): SGHTA, FQGNSA. CDR3 size: 15 residues. The chain's CDR3 is CASSLMGGVMNEQFF. CDR3 coding DNA: TGTGCCAGCAGCTTAATGGGGGGCGTTATGAATGAGCAGTTCTTC.

The rearrangement uses TRBV7-2 and TRBJ1-2, with 8 bases lining up with TRBD1. The CDR3 extends over 17 amino acids. Trimming at V came to 7 bases and at J to 2 bases, leaving 15 bases not matched to a gene. Germline V gene sequence: CDR1 SGHTA, CDR2 FQGNSA. CDR3 in DNA: TGTGCCAGCACCGAAACCCCACCAGGGGGCAGGAACTATGGCTACACCTTC. It translates to CASTETPPGGRNYGYTF.

The chain uses TRBV7-7 and TRBJ2-7, with D hard to call. V lost 6 bases to trimming and J lost 7 bases, with 19 bases between them. The CDR3 covers 14 residues. Germline CDR1 reads SSHAT; CDR2 reads FNYEAQ (reference sequence). The CDR3 spells CASSPTGRPKEQYF. The CDR3 bases are TGTGCCAGCAGTCCTACCGGACGGCCAAAAGAGCAGTACTTC.

The genes are TRBV7-2 and TRBJ2-3, with D possibly TRBD1 on 5 matching bases. CDR1 is SGHTA and CDR2 is FQGNSA in the germline V gene. V lost 7 bases to trimming and J lost 2 bases, with 10 bases between them. CDR3 length: 13 amino acids. CDR3 sequence reads: CASNSGYTDTQYF. The CDR3 DNA reads TGTGCCAGCAACTCAGGGTACACAGATACGCAGTATTTT. Full variable domain (remainder filled in from reference TRBV7-2 and TRBJ2-3): GAGVSQSPSNKVTEKGKDVELRCDPISGHTALYWYRQSLGQGLEFLIYFQGNSAPDKSGLPSDRFSAERTGGSVSTLTIQRTQQEDSAVYLCASNSGYTDTQYFGPGTRLTVL.

This clone was seen just once. The J gene is TRBJ1-5, the V gene TRBV2; the match to TRBD1 covers 7 bases. CDR3 size: 13 residues. V shed 4 bases, J shed 5 bases, and the junction held 2 bases outside the gene matches. Germline CDR1 SNHLY, CDR2 FYNNEI. CDR3 bases: TGTGCCAGCAGTGGGGACAGCTATCAGCCCCAGCATTTT. Its translation is CASSGDSYQPQHF.

The rearrangement joins TRBV7-9 to TRBJ1-1; D is uncertain. The germline V and J ends were trimmed by 0 bases and 0 bases, with 5 bases remaining between them. CDR3 length: 14 residues. Germline V lookup: CDR1 SEHNR, CDR2 FQNEAQ (reference sequence). The CDR3 spells CASSLAMVNTEAFF. CDR3 nucleotides: TGTGCCAGCAGCTTAGCGATGGTGAACACTGAAGCTTTCTTT.

The rearrangement joins TRBV19 to TRBJ1-5; a weak D match, TRBD1 (6 bases). Trimming shortened V by 3 bases and J by 4 bases, and 19 bases separated the two germline ends. Germline assignment: CDR1 LNHDA and CDR2 SQIVND (reference sequence). This CDR3 has 17 amino acids. The CDR3 here is CASSMAPGGARNQPQHF. CDR3 DNA: TGTGCCAGTAGTATGGCCCCTGGGGGGGCCCGTAATCAGCCCCAGCATTTT.